This TCR beta chain was recovered during a study of T cell responses to AZD1222 COVID-19 vaccine. Using immunoSEQ multiplex PCR, the repertoire was profiled, and TCRdb retains in-frame clones only, with some absent. The sample shows about 180,000 clones, 90% to 95% of them seen only once. The clonotype was recovered from an adult who received the AZD1222 COVID-19 vaccine. The specimen comprised peripheral blood, sampled 28 days after the second AZD1222 dose.

This chain's CDR3 is CASSVAVGDEQYF. In DNA form, the CDR3 reads TGTGCCAGCAGCGTAGCCGTCGGGGACGAGCAGTACTTC. V and J are TRBV9 and TRBJ2-7; D possibly corresponds to TRBD2 (5 bases). The V and J ends lost 0 bases and 5 bases respectively, with 9 bases between them. The CDR3 consists of 13 residues. The germline CDR1 and CDR2 sequences are SGDLS and YYNGEE.